The source of this T cell receptor (beta chain) is a study of CD8 T cells in ankylosing spondylitis. Germline V gene lookup returns CDR1 SGHRS and CDR2 YFSETQ. The V gene end was trimmed by 4 bases and the J gene end by 0 bases; junction bases not matched to a gene: 6. The CDR3 runs to 16 residues. TCRdb reprocessed the 5' RACE reads via MiXCR and lists one record per CDR3 protein. The sample contains some 140,000 distinct CDR3 sequences, 7% to 8% of which appear only once. This clonotype was observed at least ten times. V usage is TRBV5-1 and J usage is TRBJ1-3; 8 nucleotides align to TRBD1. This clonotype was obtained from a female donor with ankylosing spondylitis or in good health (not recorded which). Source material: blood, either unsorted or a sorted T cell fraction (not recorded which). Here the CDR3 reads CASSTTGGDSGNTIYF. The CDR3 nucleotides are TGCGCCAGCAGCACAACAGGGGGTGACTCTGGAAACACCATATATTTT.